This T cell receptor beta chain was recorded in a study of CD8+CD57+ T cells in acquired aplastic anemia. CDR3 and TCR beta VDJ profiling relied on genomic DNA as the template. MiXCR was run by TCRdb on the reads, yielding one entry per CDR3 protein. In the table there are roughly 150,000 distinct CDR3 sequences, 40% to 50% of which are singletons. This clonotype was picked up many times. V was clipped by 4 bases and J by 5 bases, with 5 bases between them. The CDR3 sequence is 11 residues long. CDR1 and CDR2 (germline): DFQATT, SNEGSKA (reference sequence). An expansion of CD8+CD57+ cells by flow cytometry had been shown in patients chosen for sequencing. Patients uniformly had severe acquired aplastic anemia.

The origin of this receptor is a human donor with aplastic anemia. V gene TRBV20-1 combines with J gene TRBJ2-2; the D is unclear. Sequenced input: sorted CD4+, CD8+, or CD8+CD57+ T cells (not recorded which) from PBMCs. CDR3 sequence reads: CSAIVTGELFF. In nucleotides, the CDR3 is TGCAGTGCTATTGTAACCGGGGAGCTGTTTTTT.